These T cell receptor beta chains were read from a single sample in a study of circulating tumor DNA in untreated peripheral T-cell lymphoma. Assay used: immunoSEQ multiplex PCR; TCRdb lists only in-frame clones, some missing. In the table there are around 1,200 clones, approximately 84% of which are singletons. Sequenced input: tumor tissue. These receptor sequences come from a human donor with peripheral T-cell lymphoma. The CDR3 runs from the conserved cysteine through the conserved F or W. Each record gives: clone size, J gene, V gene, CDR3 protein. Size is omitted from some rows. Given values are once, few, many or a class for expanded clones.

clone size: once; J gene: TRBJ2-5; V gene: TRBV28; CDR3 protein: CASKSLEETQYF
clone size: -; J gene: TRBJ1-5; V gene: TRBV19; CDR3 protein: CASTDGVFESNQPQHF
clone size: few; J gene: TRBJ2-6; V gene: TRBV5-1; CDR3 protein: CASSRMTTSGANVLTF
clone size: -; J gene: TRBJ1-1; V gene: TRBV11-3; CDR3 protein: CASSQVIDRGEESRTEAFF
clone size: -; J gene: TRBJ2-5; V gene: TRBV10-3; CDR3 protein: CAISESRGETQYF
clone size: -; J gene: TRBJ1-5; V gene: TRBV18; CDR3 protein: CASSPISNQPQHF
clone size: -; J gene: TRBJ1-1; V gene: TRBV28; CDR3 protein: CASSPRKTNTEAFF
clone size: -; J gene: TRBJ2-2; V gene: TRBV18; CDR3 protein: CASSPRGKGEELFF
clone size: -; J gene: TRBJ2-4; V gene: TRBV29-1; CDR3 protein: CSVLQGDRYIQYF
clone size: -; J gene: TRBJ2-7; V gene: TRBV23-1; CDR3 protein: CASSQPSGQRSPEQYF
clone size: -; J gene: TRBJ1-5; V gene: TRBV29-1; CDR3 protein: CSASDWGQPQHF
clone size: once; J gene: TRBJ1-6; V gene: TRBV19; CDR3 protein: CASSMKGQGNSPLHF
clone size: once; J gene: TRBJ1-1; V gene: TRBV5-1; CDR3 protein: CASSSQGVYTEAFF
clone size: -; J gene: TRBJ1-2; V gene: TRBV18; CDR3 protein: CASSPRQGAAGYTF
clone size: -; J gene: TRBJ2-5; V gene: TRBV18; CDR3 protein: CASTPGTSGQETQYF
clone size: -; J gene: TRBJ2-1; V gene: TRBV6-8; CDR3 protein: CASRTGTAERDEQFF
clone size: -; J gene: TRBJ2-3; V gene: TRBV9; CDR3 protein: CASSPRTEGPTDTQYF
clone size: -; J gene: TRBJ2-7; V gene: TRBV18; CDR3 protein: CASSPRSRDEQYF
clone size: -; J gene: TRBJ2-1; V gene: TRBV18; CDR3 protein: CASSPNPGPYNEQFF
clone size: -; J gene: TRBJ1-1; V gene: TRBV19; CDR3 protein: CASSIRSLGTEAFF
clone size: -; J gene: TRBJ2-1; V gene: TRBV11-1; CDR3 protein: CASSSRGGRNEQFF
clone size: once; J gene: TRBJ1-3; V gene: TRBV6-8; CDR3 protein: CASRGQGAYTIYF
clone size: -; J gene: TRBJ2-3; V gene: TRBV11-3; CDR3 protein: CASSRGTSTTDTQYF
clone size: -; J gene: TRBJ2-5; V gene: TRBV11-3; CDR3 protein: CASSPGRVGETQYF
clone size: -; J gene: TRBJ2-5; V gene: TRBV1; CDR3 protein: CASSQEGGRTQYF
clone size: -; J gene: TRBJ1-2; V gene: TRBV6-8; CDR3 protein: CASRERANYGYTF
clone size: -; J gene: TRBJ2-2; V gene: TRBV19; CDR3 protein: CASLNTGELFF
clone size: few; J gene: TRBJ1-1; V gene: TRBV19; CDR3 protein: CASSILDGNTEAFF
clone size: -; J gene: TRBJ1-1; V gene: TRBV11-1; CDR3 protein: CASSVAGGWGGTEAFF
clone size: -; J gene: TRBJ2-2; V gene: TRBV7-7; CDR3 protein: CASSPQGGLNTGELFF
clone size: -; J gene: TRBJ2-3; V gene: TRBV6-8; CDR3 protein: CAINPGGGTQYF
clone size: -; J gene: TRBJ2-7; V gene: TRBV5-1; CDR3 protein: CASSLAIRVEYEQYF
clone size: -; J gene: TRBJ1-3; V gene: TRBV9; CDR3 protein: CASSVEQGATIYF
clone size: -; J gene: TRBJ1-4; V gene: TRBV11-3; CDR3 protein: CASGQAATNEKLFF
clone size: few; J gene: TRBJ2-3; V gene: TRBV19; CDR3 protein: CASSKQGEEVPDTQYF
clone size: once; J gene: TRBJ1-5; V gene: TRBV19; CDR3 protein: CASRRTGNQPQHF
clone size: -; J gene: TRBJ2-1; V gene: TRBV7-1; CDR3 protein: CASSRNLGNEQFF
clone size: few; J gene: TRBJ2-2; V gene: TRBV15; CDR3 protein: CATRTTVNTGELFF
clone size: -; J gene: TRBJ1-1; V gene: TRBV14; CDR3 protein: CASSQEKYGRSFAFF
clone size: -; J gene: TRBJ1-5; V gene: TRBV19; CDR3 protein: CASSMLGGNQPQHF
clone size: -; J gene: TRBJ2-5; V gene: TRBV11-3; CDR3 protein: CASSLGGNWQETQYF
clone size: few; J gene: TRBJ1-2; V gene: TRBV1; CDR3 protein: CASSQDRVTGGYTF